Presented here are 2 T cell receptor beta chains from one specimen sequenced in a study of blood T cell repertoires in COVID-19. Assay: immunoSEQ multiplex PCR; the TCRdb copy retains only in-frame clones and omits some. The top ten hold about 12% of the sample, which has about 130,000 clones, under 90% seen once. Material for sequencing was peripheral blood. All receptors derive from a woman aged 55-69 years with acute or convalescent COVID-19.

Only a few counts were recorded for this clone. This sequence joins TRBV6-1 and TRBJ2-5, with D possibly being TRBD1 (5 bases). Looked up from germline, CDR1 is MNHNS and CDR2 is SASEGT. The length of the CDR3 is 16 residues. Trimming removed 0 bases at V and 1 base at J, with 12 bases between. The DNA for the CDR3 is TGTGCCAGCAGTGAAGCGCGAGTTCAGGGCCAAGAGACCCAGTACTTC. Translation gives CASSEARVQGQETQYF.

V gene TRBV12-5 combines with J gene TRBJ1-5; no clear D. The V end lost 3 bases, the J end lost 7 bases, and 7 bases lay between the germline ends. The CDR3 runs 12 residues. Germline V lookup: CDR1 LGHNT, CDR2 FRNRAP. CDR3 in amino acids: CASGLGRQPQHF. CDR3 bases: TGTGCTAGTGGTTTAGGCAGGCAGCCCCAGCATTTT.